This T cell receptor (beta chain) appears in the sequencing data of a study of identical twins. Overall study findings and caveats: Memory repertoires lacked the insertion deficit that abundant cord blood beta clonotypes showed. Findings came from cross-sectional statistics, without long-term follow-up of donors. Among out-of-frame alpha sequences shared by twins, low generation probability occurred in excess.

One entry per CDR3 protein, called by TCRdb with MiXCR from the 5' RACE reads. The data show 650,000 to 800,000 distinct CDR3 sequences, around 8.3% seen once. This clonotype appeared many times. As yet, its antigen is unknown. In addition, the sample was reused for a study of yellow fever vaccine responses in identical twins. From that study: Twins reportedly had a vaccine T cell response that seemed partly convergent, partly personalized.

The TCR sequence derives from a woman younger than 35 in good health. Sequencing was done on a sample of PBMCs.

The CDR3 bases are TGTGCCAGCAGTTACTCGAGAATACAGCGGGCTACCACAGATACGCAGTATTTT. It translates to CASSYSRIQRATTDTQYF. The chain has TRBV6-5 and TRBJ2-3, with D maybe TRBD2 (6 bases). The CDR3 is 18 amino acids. V dropped 0 bases and J dropped 2 bases, with 18 bases sitting between them. CDR1 and CDR2 (germline): MNHEY, SVGAGI.